This TCR beta chain is drawn from a study of blood T cell repertoires in COVID-19. Background on the study: The United States, Italy and Spain provided the acute and convalescent COVID-19 samples.

Losses at the gene ends were 5 bases for V and 5 bases for J; bases not matched to a gene: 6. Germline CDR1 is LNHDA and CDR2 is SQIVND (reference sequence). This CDR3 comprises 15 residues. Only in-frame clones appear in the TCRdb table, and some are missing; sequencing was by immunoSEQ multiplex PCR. The data contain roughly 320,000 clones, about 87% of them singletons. This TCR came from a woman aged 50 to 60 with COVID-19, enrolled during active disease. The sequenced material came from peripheral blood. J is TRBJ2-2 and V is TRBV19; 9 nucleotides match TRBD1. The CDR3 nucleotides are TGTGCCAGTAGTCCGGGACAGGGAACTACCGGGGAGCTGTTTTTT. Translated, it gives CASSPGQGTTGELFF.